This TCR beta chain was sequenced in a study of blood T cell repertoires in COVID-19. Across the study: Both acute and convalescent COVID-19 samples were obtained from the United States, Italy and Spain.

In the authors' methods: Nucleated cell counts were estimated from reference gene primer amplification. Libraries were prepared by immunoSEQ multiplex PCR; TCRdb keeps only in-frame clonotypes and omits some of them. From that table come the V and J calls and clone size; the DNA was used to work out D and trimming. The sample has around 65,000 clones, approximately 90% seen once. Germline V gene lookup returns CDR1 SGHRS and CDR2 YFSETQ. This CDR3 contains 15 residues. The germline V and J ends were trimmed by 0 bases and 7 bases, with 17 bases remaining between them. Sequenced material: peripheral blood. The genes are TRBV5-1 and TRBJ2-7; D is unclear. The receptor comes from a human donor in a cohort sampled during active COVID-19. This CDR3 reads CASSLAGRTTIEQYF. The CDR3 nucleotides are TGCGCCAGCAGCTTGGCCGGCAGAACTACGATTGAGCAGTACTTC.